This is a list of T cell receptor beta chains from one sample in a study of shared clonotypes between healthy human individuals. Profiling relied on immunoSEQ multiplex PCR, and the TCRdb table lists in-frame clones only, not all of them. The sample carries roughly 1,800,000 clones, over 85% recorded once. Sequenced material: naive CD8+ T cells sorted from blood. These receptors all come from a man between 18 and 29 years old in good health. The CDR3 runs from the conserved cysteine through the conserved F or W. D genes are given only for firm matches. Some rows mark clone size as missing; the rest say once, few, many or name a class of expanded clone.

v_gene	abundance	j_gene	d_gene	CDR3aa	CDR3nt
TRBV25-1	NA	TRBJ1-2	NA	CASSFLNYGYTF	TGTGCCAGCAGTTTCCTTAACTATGGCTACACCTTC
TRBV10-2	NA	TRBJ1-5	NA	CASSEVEFIEESFSNQPQHF	TGCGCCAGCAGTGAGGTCGAGTTTATCGAGGAGTCCTTTAGCAATCAGCCCCAGCATTTT
TRBV4-2	NA	TRBJ2-3	TRBD2	CASSQDLGLAGGTDTQYF	TGTGCCAGCAGCCAAGATCTGGGACTAGCGGGGGGTACAGATACGCAGTATTTT
TRBV7-9	NA	TRBJ1-1	NA	CASSPRLSGPMNTEAFF	TGTGCCAGCAGCCCAAGATTGTCAGGACCAATGAACACTGAAGCTTTCTTT
TRBV7-9	NA	TRBJ2-2	TRBD1	CASSATQGAGELFF	TGTGCCAGCAGCGCCACACAGGGGGCCGGGGAGCTGTTTTTT
TRBV27	NA	TRBJ1-1	NA	CASSLRGTEAFF	TGTGCCAGCAGTTTGAGGGGGACTGAAGCTTTCTTT
TRBV5-4	NA	TRBJ2-7	TRBD1	CASSPPDRAYEQYF	TGTGCCAGCAGCCCGCCGGACAGGGCCTACGAGCAGTACTTC
TRBV27	NA	TRBJ2-1	TRBD2	CASTSLAGGHNEQFF	TGTGCCAGCACCTCTCTAGCGGGGGGGCACAATGAGCAGTTCTTC
TRBV5-6	NA	TRBJ1-2	NA	CASSLNNRETNYGYTF	TGTGCCAGCAGCTTGAATAACAGGGAAACTAACTATGGCTACACCTTC
TRBV6-5	NA	TRBJ1-4	NA	CASKGTANEKLFF	TGTGCCAGCAAGGGGACCGCGAATGAAAAACTGTTTTTT
TRBV2	NA	TRBJ2-5	TRBD1	CASRVQGAMWETQYF	TGTGCCAGCAGGGTACAGGGGGCGATGTGGGAGACCCAGTACTTC
TRBV15	NA	TRBJ1-4	NA	CATSRAEKLFF	TGTGCCACCAGCAGGGCTGAAAAACTGTTTTTT
TRBV11-2	NA	TRBJ2-1	TRBD2	CASSFTLAGEGEQFF	TGTGCCAGCAGCTTTACCCTAGCGGGAGAGGGTGAGCAGTTCTTC
TRBV7-9	NA	TRBJ1-1	NA	CASSIPGGEGTTEAFF	TGTGCCAGCAGCATCCCCGGGGGCGAAGGGACCACTGAAGCTTTCTTT
TRBV4-2	NA	TRBJ2-2	TRBD2	CASSQGRVAGGSSNTGELFF	TGTGCCAGCAGCCAAGGACGGGTAGCGGGGGGTTCTTCAAACACCGGGGAGCTGTTTTTT
TRBV4-1	NA	TRBJ2-3	TRBD1	CASSPGQGVTDTQYF	TGCGCCAGCAGCCCGGGACAGGGTGTGACAGATACGCAGTATTTT
TRBV4-3	NA	TRBJ2-3	NA	CASSQVNVADTQYF	TGCGCCAGCAGCCAAGTGAACGTGGCGGATACGCAGTATTTT
TRBV28	NA	TRBJ1-1	NA	CASREMNTEAFF	TGTGCCAGCAGGGAGATGAACACTGAAGCTTTCTTT
TRBV9	NA	TRBJ1-2	NA	CASSVWMEGGGYTF	TGTGCCAGCAGCGTATGGATGGAAGGGGGTGGCTACACCTTC
TRBV28	once	TRBJ2-7	NA	CASSLLAGAYEQYF	TGTGCCAGCAGTTTATTGGCAGGGGCCTACGAGCAGTACTTC
TRBV19	few	TRBJ2-7	NA	CASSQDSTYEQYF	TGTGCCAGTAGTCAGGACAGCACCTACGAGCAGTACTTC
TRBV27	NA	TRBJ1-3	NA	CASSLAQGNTIYF	TGTGCCAGCAGTTTGGCCCAAGGAAACACCATATATTTT
TRBV15	once	TRBJ2-2	TRBD1	CATSEGGSETGELFF	TGTGCCACCAGCGAAGGGGGCTCAGAAACCGGGGAGCTGTTTTTT
TRBV9	NA	TRBJ2-7	NA	CASSVGGEYEQYF	TGTGCCAGCAGCGTAGGAGGGGAGTACGAGCAGTACTTC
TRBV29-1	NA	TRBJ2-6	TRBD1	CSVSDRADSGANVLTF	TGCAGCGTTTCGGACAGGGCCGACTCTGGGGCCAACGTCCTGACTTTC
TRBV5-8	NA	TRBJ2-1	TRBD2	CASRSQLAYNEQFF	TGTGCCAGCAGGTCTCAACTAGCGTACAATGAGCAGTTCTTC
TRBV28	NA	TRBJ2-7	NA	CASSSLGETMAYEQYF	TGTGCCAGCAGCTCCCTCGGGGAGACGATGGCCTACGAGCAGTACTTC
TRBV2	NA	TRBJ2-1	TRBD2	CASSDRRGSEQFF	TGTGCCAGCAGTGATCGGCGGGGGAGTGAGCAGTTCTTC
TRBV4-1	NA	TRBJ2-2	NA	CASSQDGGSGELFF	TGCGCCAGCAGCCAAGATGGGGGATCCGGGGAGCTGTTTTTT
TRBV5-4	NA	TRBJ2-1	TRBD2	CASSPLTSGSYNEQFF	TGTGCCAGCAGCCCCCTGACTAGCGGATCATACAATGAGCAGTTCTTC
TRBV5-1	NA	TRBJ2-7	TRBD1	CASSPTGASYEQYF	TGCGCCAGCAGCCCGACAGGGGCCTCCTACGAGCAGTACTTC
TRBV7-9	NA	TRBJ1-5	TRBD1	CASSLGQGAQPQHF	TGTGCCAGCAGCCTCGGACAGGGGGCTCAGCCCCAGCATTTT